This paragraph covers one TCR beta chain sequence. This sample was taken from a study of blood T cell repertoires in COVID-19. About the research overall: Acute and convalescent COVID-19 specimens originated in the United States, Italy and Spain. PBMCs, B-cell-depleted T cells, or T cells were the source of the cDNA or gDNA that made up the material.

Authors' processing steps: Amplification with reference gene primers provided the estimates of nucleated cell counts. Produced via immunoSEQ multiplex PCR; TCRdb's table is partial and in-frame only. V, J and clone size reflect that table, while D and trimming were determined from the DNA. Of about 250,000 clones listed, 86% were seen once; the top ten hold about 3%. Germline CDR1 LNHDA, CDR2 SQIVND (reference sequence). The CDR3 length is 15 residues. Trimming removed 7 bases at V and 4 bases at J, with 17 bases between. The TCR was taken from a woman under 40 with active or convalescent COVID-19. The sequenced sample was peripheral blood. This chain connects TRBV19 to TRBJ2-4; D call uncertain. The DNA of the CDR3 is TGTGCCAGTATAAAGGTCGAGGCAGCTAAAAACATTCAGTACTTC. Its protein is CASIKVEAAKNIQYF.